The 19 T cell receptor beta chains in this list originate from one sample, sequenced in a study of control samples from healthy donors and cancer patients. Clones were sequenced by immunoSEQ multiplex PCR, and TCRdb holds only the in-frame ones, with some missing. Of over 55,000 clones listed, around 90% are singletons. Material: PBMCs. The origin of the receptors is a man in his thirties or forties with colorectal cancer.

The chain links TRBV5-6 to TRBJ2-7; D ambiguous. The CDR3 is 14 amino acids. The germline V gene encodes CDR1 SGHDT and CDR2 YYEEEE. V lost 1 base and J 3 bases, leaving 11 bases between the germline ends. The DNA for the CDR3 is TGTGCCAGCAGCTTGACGGCAGTAAACTACGAGCAGTACTTC. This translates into CASSLTAVNYEQYF.

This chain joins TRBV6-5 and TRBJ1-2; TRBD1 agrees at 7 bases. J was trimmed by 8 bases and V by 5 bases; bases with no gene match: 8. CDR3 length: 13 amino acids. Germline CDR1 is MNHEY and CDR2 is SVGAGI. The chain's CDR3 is CASSPPGQPGYTF. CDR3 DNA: TGTGCCAGCAGTCCTCCGGGACAGCCCGGCTACACCTTC.

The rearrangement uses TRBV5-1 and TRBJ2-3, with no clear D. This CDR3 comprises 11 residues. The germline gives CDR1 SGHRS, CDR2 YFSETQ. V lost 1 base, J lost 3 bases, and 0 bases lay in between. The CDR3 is CASSLTDTQYF. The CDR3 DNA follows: TGCGCCAGCAGCTTGACAGATACGCAGTATTTT.

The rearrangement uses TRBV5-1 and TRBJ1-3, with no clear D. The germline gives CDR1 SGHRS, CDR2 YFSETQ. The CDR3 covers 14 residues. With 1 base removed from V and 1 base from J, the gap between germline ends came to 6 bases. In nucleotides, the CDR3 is TGCGCCAGCAGCTTGACTAGTTCTGGAAACACCATATATTTT. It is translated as CASSLTSSGNTIYF.

The CDR3 sequence: CASSYPGGPHYGYTF. The CDR3 coding sequence is TGTGCCAGCAGTTACCCGGGGGGCCCTCACTATGGCTACACCTTC. The chain is built from TRBV6-5 and TRBJ1-2, with D possibly TRBD1 on 6 matching bases. Germline loops: CDR1 MNHEY, CDR2 SVGAGI. Trimming pared 2 bases from V and 3 bases from J, leaving 13 bases between. The CDR3 extends over 15 amino acids.

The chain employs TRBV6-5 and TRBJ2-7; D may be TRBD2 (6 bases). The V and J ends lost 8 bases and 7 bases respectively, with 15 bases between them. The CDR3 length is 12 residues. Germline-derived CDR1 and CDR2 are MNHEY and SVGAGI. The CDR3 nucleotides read TGTGCCAGCTTCTCCCGGGGGAGGGAGCAGTACTTC. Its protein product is CASFSRGREQYF.

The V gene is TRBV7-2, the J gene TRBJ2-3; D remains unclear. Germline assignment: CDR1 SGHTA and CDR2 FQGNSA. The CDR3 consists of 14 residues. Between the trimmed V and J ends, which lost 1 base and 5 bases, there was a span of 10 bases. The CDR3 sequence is CASSLGAHEDTQYF. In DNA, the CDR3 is TGTGCCAGCAGCTTAGGTGCCCATGAAGATACGCAGTATTTT.

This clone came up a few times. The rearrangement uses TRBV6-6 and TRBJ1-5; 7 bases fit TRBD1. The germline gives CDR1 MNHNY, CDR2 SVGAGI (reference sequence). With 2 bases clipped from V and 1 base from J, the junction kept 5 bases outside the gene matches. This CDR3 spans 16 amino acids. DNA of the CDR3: TGTGCCAGCAGTTACGGACAGGAAGTGAGCAATCAGCCCCAGCATTTT. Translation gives CASSYGQEVSNQPQHF.

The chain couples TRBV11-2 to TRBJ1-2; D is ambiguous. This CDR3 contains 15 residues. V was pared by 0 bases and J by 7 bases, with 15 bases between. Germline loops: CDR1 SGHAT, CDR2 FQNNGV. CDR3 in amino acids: CASSLDVWAKGGYTF. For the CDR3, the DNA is TGTGCCAGCAGCTTAGATGTCTGGGCCAAGGGTGGCTACACCTTC.

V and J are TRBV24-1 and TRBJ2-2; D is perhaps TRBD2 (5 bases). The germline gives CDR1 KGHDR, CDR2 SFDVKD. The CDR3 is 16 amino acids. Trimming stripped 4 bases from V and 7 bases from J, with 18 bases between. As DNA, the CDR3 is TGTGCCACCAGTGACCCCCAAGGCGGGTATCACGGGGAGCTGTTTTTT. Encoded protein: CATSDPQGGYHGELFF.

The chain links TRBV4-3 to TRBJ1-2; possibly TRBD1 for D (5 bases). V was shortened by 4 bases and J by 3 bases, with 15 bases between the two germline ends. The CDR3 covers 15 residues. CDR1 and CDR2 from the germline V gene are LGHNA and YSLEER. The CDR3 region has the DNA TGCGCCAGCAGCCGAGCCGTGGGGGTGGACTATGGCTACACCTTC. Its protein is CASSRAVGVDYGYTF.

DNA for the CDR3: TGTGCCAGCAGTTCAGTGGCGGTTTGGGGGCTGGGTAATTCACCCCTCCACTTT. Its translation: CASSSVAVWGLGNSPLHF. The rearrangement links TRBV27 to TRBJ1-6, with D perhaps matching TRBD1 (6 bases). Germline CDR1 is MNHEY and CDR2 is SMNVEV (reference sequence). This CDR3 is built from 18 residues. V lost 4 bases, J lost 6 bases, and 22 bases lay in between.

DNA for the CDR3: TGCGCCAGCAGCCAAGAAGATCCAGCCCTTCGGGGGACCCAGTACTTC. Translated, it gives CASSQEDPALRGTQYF. This rearrangement joins TRBV4-1 to TRBJ2-5; possibly TRBD2 for D (5 bases). Per germline, CDR1 MGHRA and CDR2 YSYEKL. CDR3 length equals 16 residues. V was trimmed by 0 bases and J by 7 bases, leaving 18 bases between them.

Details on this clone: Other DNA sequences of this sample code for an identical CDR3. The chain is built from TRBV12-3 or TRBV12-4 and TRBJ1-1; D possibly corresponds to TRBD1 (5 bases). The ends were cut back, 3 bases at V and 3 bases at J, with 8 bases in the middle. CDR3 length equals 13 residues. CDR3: CASSFGGDTEAFF. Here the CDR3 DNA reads TGTGCCAGCAGTTTCGGGGGGGACACTGAAGCTTTCTTT.

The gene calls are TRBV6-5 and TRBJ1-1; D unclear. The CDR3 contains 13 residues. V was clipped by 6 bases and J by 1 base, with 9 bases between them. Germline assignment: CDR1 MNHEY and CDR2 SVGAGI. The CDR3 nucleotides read TGTGCCAGCAGCGCGGAATCGAACACTGAAGCTTTCTTT. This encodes CASSAESNTEAFF.

As DNA, the CDR3 is TGTGCCAGCAGCGTAGCCCTGGGCCCCTCGGATACTGAAGCTTTCTTT. It yields the protein CASSVALGPSDTEAFF. The chain couples TRBV9 to TRBJ1-1; no firm D call. Trimming shortened V by 0 bases and J by 5 bases, and 17 bases separated the two germline ends. CDR1 is SGDLS and CDR2 is YYNGEE in the germline V gene. CDR3 length: 16 residues.

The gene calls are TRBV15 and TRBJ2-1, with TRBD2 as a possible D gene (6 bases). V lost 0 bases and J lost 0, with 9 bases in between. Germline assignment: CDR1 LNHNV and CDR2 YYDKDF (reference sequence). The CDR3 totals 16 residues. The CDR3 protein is CATSRDGGSSYNEQFF. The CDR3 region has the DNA TGTGCCACCAGCAGAGATGGGGGGAGCTCCTACAATGAGCAGTTCTTC.

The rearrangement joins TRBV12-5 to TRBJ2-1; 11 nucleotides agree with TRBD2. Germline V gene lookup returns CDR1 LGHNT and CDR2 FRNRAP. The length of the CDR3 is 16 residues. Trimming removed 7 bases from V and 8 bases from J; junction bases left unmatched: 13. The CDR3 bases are TGTGCTAGTGTCAAAAATAGCGGGGGGGCACGGGATGAGCAGTTCTTC. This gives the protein CASVKNSGGARDEQFF.

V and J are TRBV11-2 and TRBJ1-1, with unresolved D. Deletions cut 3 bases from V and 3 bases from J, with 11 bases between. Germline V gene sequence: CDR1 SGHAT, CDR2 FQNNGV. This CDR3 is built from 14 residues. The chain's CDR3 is CASSFTRLHTEAFF. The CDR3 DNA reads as TGTGCCAGCAGCTTTACCCGTCTGCACACTGAAGCTTTCTTT.